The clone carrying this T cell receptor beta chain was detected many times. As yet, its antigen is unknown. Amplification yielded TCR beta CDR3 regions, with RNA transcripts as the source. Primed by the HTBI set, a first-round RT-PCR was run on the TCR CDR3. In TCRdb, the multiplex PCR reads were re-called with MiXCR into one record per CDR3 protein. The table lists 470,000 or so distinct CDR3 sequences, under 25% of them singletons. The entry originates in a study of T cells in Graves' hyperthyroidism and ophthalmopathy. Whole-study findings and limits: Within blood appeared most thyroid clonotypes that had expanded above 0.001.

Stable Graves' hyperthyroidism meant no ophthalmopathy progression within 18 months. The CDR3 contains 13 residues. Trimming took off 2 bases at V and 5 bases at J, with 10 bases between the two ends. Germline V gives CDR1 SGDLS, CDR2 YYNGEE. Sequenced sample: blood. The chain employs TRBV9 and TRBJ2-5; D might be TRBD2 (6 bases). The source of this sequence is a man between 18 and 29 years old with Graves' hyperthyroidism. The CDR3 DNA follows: TGTGCCAGCAGCGTGGAGGGCTTCGAGACCCAGTACTTC. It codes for CASSVEGFETQYF. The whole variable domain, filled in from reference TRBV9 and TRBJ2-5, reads DSGVTQTPKHLITATGQRVTLRCSPRSGDLSVYWYQQSLDQGLQFLIQYYNGEERAKGNILERFSAQQFPDLHSELNLSSLELGDSALYFCASSVEGFETQYFGPGTRLLVL.